This TCR beta chain stems from a study of cytomegalovirus exposure and HLA in healthy donors. Findings and limits, study-wide: The study listed approximately 160 cytomegalovirus-associated TCR beta chains. It has been reported that TCR beta sequences accurately predicted the HLA-A and HLA-B alleles of most subjects. The majority of TCR sequences were rare, yet some public TCRs appeared in many donors.

Unmatched junction bases numbered 4, after V lost 0 bases and J lost 3 bases. CDR1 and CDR2 from the germline V gene are SGHRS and YFSETQ. This CDR3 contains 16 residues. With respect to this clone: Its specificity is unknown.

The primer mix had 60 Vbeta and 13 Jbeta primers. Here immunoSEQ multiplex PCR was the method, and the copy in TCRdb shows in-frame clones only, minus some. This table holds about 140,000 clones, approximately 71% found once. This chain connects TRBV5-1 to TRBJ1-4, with TRBD1 matching over 8 bases. The TCR comes from a man aged 35-49 years in good health and CMV-seronegative. Source material: PBMCs. The DNA of the CDR3 is TGCGCCAGCAGCTTGGCCTTACAGGGGGCTAATGAAAAACTGTTTTTT. The encoded protein is CASSLALQGANEKLFF.